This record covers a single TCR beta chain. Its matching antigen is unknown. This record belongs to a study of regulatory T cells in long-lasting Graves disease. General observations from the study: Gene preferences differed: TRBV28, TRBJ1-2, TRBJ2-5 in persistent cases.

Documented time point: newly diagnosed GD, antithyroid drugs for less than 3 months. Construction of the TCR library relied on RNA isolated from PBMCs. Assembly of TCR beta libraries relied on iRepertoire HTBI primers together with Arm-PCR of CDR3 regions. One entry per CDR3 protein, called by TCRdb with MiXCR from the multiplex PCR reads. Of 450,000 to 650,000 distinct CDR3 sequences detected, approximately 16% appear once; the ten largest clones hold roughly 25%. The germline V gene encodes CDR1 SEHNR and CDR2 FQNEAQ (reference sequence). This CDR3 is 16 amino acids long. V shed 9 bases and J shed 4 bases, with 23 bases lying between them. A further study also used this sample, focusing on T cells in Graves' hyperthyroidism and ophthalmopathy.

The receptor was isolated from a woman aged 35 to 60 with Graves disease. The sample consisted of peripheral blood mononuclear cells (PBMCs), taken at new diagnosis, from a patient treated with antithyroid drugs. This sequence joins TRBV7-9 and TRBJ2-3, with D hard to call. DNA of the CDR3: TGTGCCAGTCAGTCTGGTGTTTCGTTTTTCGCAGATACGCAGTATTTT. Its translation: CASQSGVSFFADTQYF.